The entry below gives a single T cell receptor (beta chain) sequence along with its context. Its specificity is unknown. The sample originates from a study of T-cell memory formation after mild COVID-19. Deletions cut 3 bases from V and 2 bases from J, with 19 bases between. CDR3 size: 17 residues. General study points: CD4+ clones that contracted lay mainly in CM and EM; CD8+ ones lay in EMRA. There was a balanced CD4/CD8 profile in clones contracting day 15 to 85, and later expanders leaned CD4+.

MiXCR, run by TCRdb on the 5' RACE reads, gives a single entry per CDR3 protein. The table has tens of thousands of distinct CDR3 sequences, roughly a tenth seen once. The sequence came from an adult woman who had mild COVID-19 (a few samples of this study predate the infection). Cell type and time point are not known. Sequenced sample: PBMCs or a T cell subset sorted from them (not recorded which). This chain joins TRBV12-3 or TRBV12-4 and TRBJ2-5; maybe TRBD2 (5 bases). CDR3 protein: CASSLGVGLGLQETQYF. CDR3 DNA: TGTGCCAGCAGTTTGGGAGTGGGTTTGGGGTTACAAGAGACCCAGTACTTC.